These T cell receptor beta chains were read from a single sample in a study of CD8+ T cells in alopecia areata. The method was immunoSEQ multiplex PCR; TCRdb's version includes in-frame clones alone and lacks a portion of them. The sample contains some 130,000 clones, 45% to 60% of which appear only once. This specimen consisted of CD4+ T cells sorted from blood, obtained at week 0. These TCRs come from a human donor with alopecia areata. Each CDR3 is given with its conserved first and last residue. Fields, in order: D gene, V gene, J gene, CDR3 length, clone size, CDR3 DNA, CDR3 protein. A D gene is named only where the DNA matches it firmly. Size is omitted from some rows. Given values are once, few, many or a class for expanded clones.

>NA|TRBV29-1|TRBJ2-1|13|NA
TGCAGCGTAGTAGGTTCTATCAGCAATGAGCAGTTCTTC
CSVVGSISNEQFF
>TRBD2|TRBV7-2|TRBJ2-3|16|NA
TGTGCCAGCAGCTTCCTTAGCGGGAGAGGCACAGATACGCAGTATTTT
CASSFLSGRGTDTQYF
>NA|TRBV18|TRBJ2-3|14|NA
TGTGCCAGCTCACCAGGGGACTCCACAGATACGCAGTATTTT
CASSPGDSTDTQYF
>NA|TRBV7-8|TRBJ2-1|16|NA
TGTGCCAGCAGCTTAGACGACGGGGGAAGAGCAAATGAGCAGTTCTTC
CASSLDDGGRANEQFF
>NA|TRBV29-1|TRBJ1-1|14|NA
TGCAGCGTTGCACACCTACAGATTAACACTGAAGCTTTCTTT
CSVAHLQINTEAFF
>NA|TRBV7-2|TRBJ1-4|13|NA
TGTGCCAGCAGCTTAGGACCTAATGAAAAACTGTTTTTT
CASSLGPNEKLFF
>NA|TRBV6-6|TRBJ2-1|12|NA
TGTGCCACCCGCCCGGAAGACAATGAGCAGTTCTTC
CATRPEDNEQFF
>NA|TRBV2|TRBJ1-1|11|NA
TGTGCCAGCAGGGAGAACACTGAAGCTTTCTTT
CASRENTEAFF
>NA|TRBV5-1|TRBJ2-3|14|NA
TGCGCCAGCAGCTTGATACAGGGCACAGATACGCAGTATTTT
CASSLIQGTDTQYF
>NA|TRBV15|TRBJ1-1|14|NA
TGTGCCACCACAAGGACCCGAAGAGACACTGAAGCTTTCTTT
CATTRTRRDTEAFF
>NA|TRBV10-3|TRBJ2-4|14|few
TGTGCCACCGGGCCCAGTATAGCCAAAAACATTCAGTACTTC
CATGPSIAKNIQYF
>TRBD2|TRBV5-4|TRBJ2-3|14|NA
TGTGCCAGCAGTCCCGACCGGGGGGCAGATACGCAGTATTTT
CASSPDRGADTQYF
>TRBD2|TRBV7-9|TRBJ2-7|13|once
TGTGCCAGCAGCAACAGCGGGAGTGGCGAGCAGTACTTC
CASSNSGSGEQYF
>TRBD2|TRBV9|TRBJ2-1|15|few
TGTGCCAGCAGCGTAGGGCTAGCGGTAAACAATGAGCAGTTCTTC
CASSVGLAVNNEQFF
>NA|TRBV11-3|TRBJ2-2|12|NA
TGTGCCAGCAGCTTAGGTTTCGGGGAGCTGTTTTTT
CASSLGFGELFF
>NA|TRBV6-5|TRBJ2-7|14|NA
TGTGCCAGCACCGGAGGGGGGGCTGGCTACGAGCAGTACTTC
CASTGGGAGYEQYF
>TRBD1|TRBV7-2|TRBJ2-1|15|NA
TGTGCCAGCAGCCTACCCATGGGACAGGACAATGAGCAGTTCTTC
CASSLPMGQDNEQFF
>NA|TRBV7-2|TRBJ2-1|14|NA
TGTGCCAGCAGCTTAGAACTCTCCTACAATGAGCAGTTCTTC
CASSLELSYNEQFF
>NA|TRBV6-6|TRBJ2-3|15|few
TGTGCCAGCAGTTACTCCCCCCTACACACAGATACGCAGTATTTT
CASSYSPLHTDTQYF
>TRBD1|TRBV4-3|TRBJ2-7|14|NA
TGCGCCAGCAGCCAACAGCGCATACAGGGGCGGCAGTACTTC
CASSQQRIQGRQYF
>TRBD1|TRBV9|TRBJ2-6|15|NA
TGTGCCAGCAGCGGAGGGACAGCTGGGGCCAACGTCCTGACTTTC
CASSGGTAGANVLTF
>NA|TRBV25-1|TRBJ2-3|17|few
TGTGCCAGCAGTGAACCCGGGATTAATTCAGGGAAGGGTACGCAGTATTTT
CASSEPGINSGKGTQYF
>TRBD1|TRBV4-3|TRBJ2-5|15|NA
TGCGCCAGCAGCCTCAGGGGGACAGGCACAGAGACCCAGTACTTC
CASSLRGTGTETQYF
>NA|TRBV6-5|TRBJ2-2|12|NA
TGTGCCAGCAGCCGTGGCACCGGGGAGCTGTTTTTT
CASSRGTGELFF
>TRBD2|TRBV29-1|TRBJ2-5|14|few
TGCAGCGTCTTTACTAGCGCCGAGAGAGAGACCCAGTACTTC
CSVFTSAERETQYF
>NA|TRBV4-3|TRBJ1-2|15|NA
TGCGCCAGCAGCCAACTAACCGGGACATACTATGGCTACACCTTC
CASSQLTGTYYGYTF
>NA|TRBV5-1|TRBJ1-3|13|NA
TGCGCCAGCAGCTTGGGGGAAGTCAACACCATATATTTT
CASSLGEVNTIYF
>NA|TRBV9|TRBJ1-2|13|NA
TGTGCCAGCAGCGTCGATGAAAACTATGGCTACACCTTC
CASSVDENYGYTF
>NA|TRBV27|TRBJ1-6|12|NA
TGTGCCAGCAGATTACAGAATTCACCCCTCCACTTT
CASRLQNSPLHF
>NA|TRBV4-3|TRBJ1-2|15|NA
TGCGCCAGCAGCCCAGATGACCAATTTAACTATGGCTACACCTTC
CASSPDDQFNYGYTF